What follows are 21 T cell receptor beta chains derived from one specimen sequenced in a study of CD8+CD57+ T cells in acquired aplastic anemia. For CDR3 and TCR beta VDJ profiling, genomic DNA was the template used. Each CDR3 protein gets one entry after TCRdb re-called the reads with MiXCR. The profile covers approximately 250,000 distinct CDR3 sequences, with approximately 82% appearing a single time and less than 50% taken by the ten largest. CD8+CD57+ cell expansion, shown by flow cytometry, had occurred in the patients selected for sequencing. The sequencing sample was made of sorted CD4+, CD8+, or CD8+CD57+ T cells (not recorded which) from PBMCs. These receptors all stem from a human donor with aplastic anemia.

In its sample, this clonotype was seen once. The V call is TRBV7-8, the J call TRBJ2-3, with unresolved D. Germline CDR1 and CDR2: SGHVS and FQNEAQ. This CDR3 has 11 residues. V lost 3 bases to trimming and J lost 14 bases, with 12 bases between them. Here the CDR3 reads CASSFSGRPYF. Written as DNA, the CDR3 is TGTGCCAGCAGCTTCTCAGGAAGGCCGTATTTT.

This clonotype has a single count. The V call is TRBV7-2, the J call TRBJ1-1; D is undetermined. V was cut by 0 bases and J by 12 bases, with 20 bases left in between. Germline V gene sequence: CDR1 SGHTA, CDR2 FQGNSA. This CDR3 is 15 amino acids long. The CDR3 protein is CASSLAGRADTQSFF. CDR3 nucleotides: TGTGCCAGCAGCTTAGCGGGAAGAGCCGATACGCAGTCTTTCTTT. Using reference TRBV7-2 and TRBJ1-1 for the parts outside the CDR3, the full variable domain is GAGVSQSPSNKVTEKGKDVELRCDPISGHTALYWYRQSLGQGLEFLIYFQGNSAPDKSGLPSDRFSAERTGGSVSTLTIQRTQQEDSAVYLCASSLAGRADTQSFFGQGTRLTVV.

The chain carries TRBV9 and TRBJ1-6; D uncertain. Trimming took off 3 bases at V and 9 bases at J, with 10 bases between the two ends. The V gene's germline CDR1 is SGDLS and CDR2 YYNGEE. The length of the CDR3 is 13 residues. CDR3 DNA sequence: TGTGCCAGCAGCGAAACAAGGTTTTCACCCCTCCACTTT. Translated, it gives CASSETRFSPLHF. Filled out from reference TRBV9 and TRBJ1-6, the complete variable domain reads DSGVTQTPKHLITATGQRVTLRCSPRSGDLSVYWYQQSLDQGLQFLIQYYNGEERAKGNILERFSAQQFPDLHSELNLSSLELGDSALYFCASSETRFSPLHFGNGTRLTVT.

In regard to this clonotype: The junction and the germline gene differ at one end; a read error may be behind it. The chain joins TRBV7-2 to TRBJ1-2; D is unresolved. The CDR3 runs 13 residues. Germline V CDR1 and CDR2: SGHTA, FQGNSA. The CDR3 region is CASSLGPAGADTF. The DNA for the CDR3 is TGCGCCAGCAGCCTAGGCCCTGCAGGAGCCGACACCTTC.

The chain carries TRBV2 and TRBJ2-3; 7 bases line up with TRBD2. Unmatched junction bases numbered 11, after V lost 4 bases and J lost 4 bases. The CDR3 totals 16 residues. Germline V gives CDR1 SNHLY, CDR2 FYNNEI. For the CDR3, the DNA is TGTGCCAGCAGTGGCGGGAGAGGGGCTAACGCAGATACGCAGTATTTT. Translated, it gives CASSGGRGANADTQYF.

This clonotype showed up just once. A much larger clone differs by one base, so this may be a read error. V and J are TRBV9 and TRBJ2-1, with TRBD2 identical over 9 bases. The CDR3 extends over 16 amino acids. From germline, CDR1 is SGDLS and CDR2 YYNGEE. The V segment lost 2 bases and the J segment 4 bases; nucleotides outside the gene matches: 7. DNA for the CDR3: TGTGCCAGCAGCGTTCAAAGAAGCGGGGGGTACAATGAGCAGTTCTTC. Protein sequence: CASSVQRSGGYNEQFF.

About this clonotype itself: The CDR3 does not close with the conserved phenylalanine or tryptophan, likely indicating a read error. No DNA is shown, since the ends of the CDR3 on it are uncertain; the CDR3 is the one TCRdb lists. This CDR3 is CASSPGGTATVRS. V gene TRBV7-2 combines with J gene TRBJ2-3; whether TRBD1, the table's D call, matches the DNA was not checked. Germline V lookup: CDR1 SGHTA, CDR2 FQGNSA. Counting both end residues, the CDR3 totals 13 amino acids.

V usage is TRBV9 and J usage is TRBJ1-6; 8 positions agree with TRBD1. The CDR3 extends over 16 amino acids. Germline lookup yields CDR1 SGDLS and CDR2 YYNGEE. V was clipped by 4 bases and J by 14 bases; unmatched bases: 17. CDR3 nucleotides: TGTGCCAGCAGCCCGGGGGCAGGGGGCTATGGCTACACCCTCCACTTT. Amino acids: CASSPGAGGYGYTLHF. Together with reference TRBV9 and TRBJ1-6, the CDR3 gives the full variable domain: DSGVTQTPKHLITATGQRVTLRCSPRSGDLSVYWYQQSLDQGLQFLIQYYNGEERAKGNILERFSAQQFPDLHSELNLSSLELGDSALYFCASSPGAGGYGYTLHFGNGTRLTVT.

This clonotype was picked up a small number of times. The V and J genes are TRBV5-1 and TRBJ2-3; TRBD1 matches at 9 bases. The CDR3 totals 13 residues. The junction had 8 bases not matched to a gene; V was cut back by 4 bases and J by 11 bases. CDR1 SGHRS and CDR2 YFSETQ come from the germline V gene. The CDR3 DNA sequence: TGCGCCAGCAGCAAACAGGGGGCTGGAGAGCAGTATTTT. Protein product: CASSKQGAGEQYF.

Written as DNA, the CDR3 is TGTGCCAGCAGCTTTGCTCCAGCAGACCACAATGAGCAGTTCTTC. Translating it yields CASSFAPADHNEQFF. J is TRBJ2-1 and V is TRBV11-3; D gene unclear. V shed 3 bases and J shed 5 bases, with 14 bases lying between them. The CDR3 is made up of 15 amino acids. CDR1 is SGHNT, CDR2 YENEEA, per germline.

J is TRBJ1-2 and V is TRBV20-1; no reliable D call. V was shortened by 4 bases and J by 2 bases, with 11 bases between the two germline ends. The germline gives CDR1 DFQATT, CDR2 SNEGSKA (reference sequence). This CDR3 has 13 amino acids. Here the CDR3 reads CSATRDQNYGYTF. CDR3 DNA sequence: TGCAGTGCTACCCGGGATCAAAACTATGGCTACACCTTC.

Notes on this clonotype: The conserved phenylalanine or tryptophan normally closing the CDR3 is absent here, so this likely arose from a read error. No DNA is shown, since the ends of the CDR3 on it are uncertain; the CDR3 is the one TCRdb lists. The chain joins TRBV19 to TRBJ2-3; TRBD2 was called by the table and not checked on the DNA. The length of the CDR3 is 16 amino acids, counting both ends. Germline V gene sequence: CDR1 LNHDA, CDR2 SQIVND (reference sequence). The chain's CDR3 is CASSPGTSVHTDKFFV.

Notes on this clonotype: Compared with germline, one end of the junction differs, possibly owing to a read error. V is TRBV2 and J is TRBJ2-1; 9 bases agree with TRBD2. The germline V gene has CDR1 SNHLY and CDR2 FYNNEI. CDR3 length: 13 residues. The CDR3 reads CSKRSGGSDEQFF. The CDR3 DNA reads TGCTCCAAAAGAAGCGGGGGGAGCGATGAGCAGTTCTTC.

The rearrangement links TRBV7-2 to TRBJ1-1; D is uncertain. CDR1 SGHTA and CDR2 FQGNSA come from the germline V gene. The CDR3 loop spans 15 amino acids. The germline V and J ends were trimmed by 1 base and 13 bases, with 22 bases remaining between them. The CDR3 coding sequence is TGTGCCAGCAGCTTAGAGCGAGGAGCCGATACTCAGGATTTCTTT. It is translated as CASSLERGADTQDFF.

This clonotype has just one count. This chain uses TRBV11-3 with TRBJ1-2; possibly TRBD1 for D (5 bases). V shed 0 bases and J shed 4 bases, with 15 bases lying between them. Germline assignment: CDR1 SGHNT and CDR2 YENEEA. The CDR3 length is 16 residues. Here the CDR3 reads CASSLDLTASLYGYTF. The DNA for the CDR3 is TGTGCCAGCAGCTTAGATCTGACAGCCAGCCTCTATGGCTACACCTTC.

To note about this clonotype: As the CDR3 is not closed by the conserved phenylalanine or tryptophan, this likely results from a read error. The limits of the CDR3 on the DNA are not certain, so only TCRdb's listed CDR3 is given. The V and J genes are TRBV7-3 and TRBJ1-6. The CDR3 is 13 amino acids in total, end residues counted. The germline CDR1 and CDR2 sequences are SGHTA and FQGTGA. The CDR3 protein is CASSLAGGGQDQA.

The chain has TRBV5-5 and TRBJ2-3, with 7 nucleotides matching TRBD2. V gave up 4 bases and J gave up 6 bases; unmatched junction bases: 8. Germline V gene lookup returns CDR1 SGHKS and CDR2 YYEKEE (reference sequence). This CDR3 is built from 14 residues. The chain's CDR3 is CASSEAGSPDTQYF. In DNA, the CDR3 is TGTGCCAGCAGCGAAGCGGGAAGTCCCGATACGCAGTATTTT.

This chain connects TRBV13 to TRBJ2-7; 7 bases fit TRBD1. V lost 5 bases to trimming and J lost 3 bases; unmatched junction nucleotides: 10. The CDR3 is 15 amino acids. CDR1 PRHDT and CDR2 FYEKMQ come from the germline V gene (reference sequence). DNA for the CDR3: TGTGCCAGCAGCCCGAAACCCGGGACAGACTACGAGCAGTACGTC. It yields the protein CASSPKPGTDYEQYV.

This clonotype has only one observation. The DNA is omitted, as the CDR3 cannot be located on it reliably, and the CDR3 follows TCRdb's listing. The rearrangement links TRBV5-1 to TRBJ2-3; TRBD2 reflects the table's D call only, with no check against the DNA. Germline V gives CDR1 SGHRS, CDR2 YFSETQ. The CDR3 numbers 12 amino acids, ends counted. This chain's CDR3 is CASSVAGGTPYF.

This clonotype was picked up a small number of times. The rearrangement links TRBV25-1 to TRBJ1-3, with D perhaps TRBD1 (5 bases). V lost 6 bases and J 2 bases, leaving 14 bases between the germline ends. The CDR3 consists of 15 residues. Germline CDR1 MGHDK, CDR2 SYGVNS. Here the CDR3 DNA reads TGTGCCAGCAGGGGGGATCCGGGGGCTGGAAACACCATATATTTT. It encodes CASRGDPGAGNTIYF.

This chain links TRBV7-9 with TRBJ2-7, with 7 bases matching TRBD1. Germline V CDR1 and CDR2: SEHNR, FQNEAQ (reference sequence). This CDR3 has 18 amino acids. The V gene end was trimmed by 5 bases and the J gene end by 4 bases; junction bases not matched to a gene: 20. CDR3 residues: CASSVHRGGTAHTYEQYV. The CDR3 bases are TGTGCCAGCAGCGTGCACAGGGGCGGTACTGCCCATACGTACGAGCAGTACGTC.